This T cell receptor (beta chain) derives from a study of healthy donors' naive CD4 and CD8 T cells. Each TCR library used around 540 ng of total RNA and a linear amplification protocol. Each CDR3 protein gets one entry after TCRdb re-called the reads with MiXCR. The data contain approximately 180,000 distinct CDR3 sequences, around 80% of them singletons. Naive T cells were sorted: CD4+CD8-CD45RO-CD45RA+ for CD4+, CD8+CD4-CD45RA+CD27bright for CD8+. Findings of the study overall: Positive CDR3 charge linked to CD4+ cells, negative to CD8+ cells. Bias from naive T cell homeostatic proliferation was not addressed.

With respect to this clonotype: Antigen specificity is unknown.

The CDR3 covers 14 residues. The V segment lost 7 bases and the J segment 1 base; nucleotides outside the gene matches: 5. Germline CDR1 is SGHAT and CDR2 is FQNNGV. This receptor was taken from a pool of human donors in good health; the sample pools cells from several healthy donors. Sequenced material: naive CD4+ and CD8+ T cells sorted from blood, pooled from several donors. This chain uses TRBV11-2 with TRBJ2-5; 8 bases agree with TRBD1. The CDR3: CASILTGAQETQYF. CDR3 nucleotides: TGTGCCAGCATCCTGACAGGGGCCCAAGAGACCCAGTACTTC.